These 29 T cell receptor beta chains originate from one sample sequenced in a study of post-analysis software for immune sequencing data. Findings and limits, study-wide: With TRBV5-6, TRBV5-1 and TRBV20-1 included, about 5 TRBV segments were more frequent in patients than in controls.

Antigen specificity for these receptors is unknown. Unique molecular identifiers tagged the TCR beta cDNA libraries. Using its own MiXCR run on the PCR reads, TCRdb lists one record per CDR3 protein. Here the sample spans a few hundred thousand distinct CDR3 sequences, around 40% being singletons. The sample was blood. The receptor set was obtained from a girl aged 5 to 17 with multiple sclerosis.

The chain has TRBV5-6 and TRBJ2-1, with D possibly being TRBD1 or TRBD2 (5 bases each). CDR3 length equals 12 residues. V shed 4 bases and J shed 10 bases, with 12 bases lying between them. The V gene's germline CDR1 is SGHDT and CDR2 YYEEEE. The CDR3 DNA reads as TGTGCCAGCAGCCCAACCGGGACGGAGCAGTTCTTC. This encodes CASSPTGTEQFF.

The J gene is TRBJ1-2, the V gene TRBV7-9, with TRBD1 matching over 7 bases. This CDR3 contains 14 residues. V was clipped by 1 base and J by 7 bases; unmatched bases: 6. Germline CDR1 reads SEHNR; CDR2 reads FQNEAQ (reference sequence). DNA for the CDR3: TGTGCCAGCAGCTTAGAGGGGGCGCGTGGTGGCTACACCTTC. This encodes CASSLEGARGGYTF.

This clonotype was observed a few times. The chain combines TRBV12-3 or TRBV12-4 with TRBJ2-5; TRBD1 matches at 7 bases. This CDR3 spans 14 amino acids. The trim removed 7 bases at V and 2 bases at J, leaving 7 bases unmatched. The CDR3 nucleotides read TGTGCCAGCACCCAACAGGGGTGGCAAGAGACCCAGTACTTC. Translating it yields CASTQQGWQETQYF.

The chain has TRBV20-1 and TRBJ1-2; TRBD1 agrees at 8 bases. Germline CDR1 is DFQATT and CDR2 is SNEGSKA (reference sequence). CDR3 length equals 14 residues. J was trimmed by 10 bases and V by 2 bases; bases with no gene match: 12. Here the CDR3 reads CSARLFGGQEDYTF. CDR3 DNA: TGCAGTGCTAGACTGTTTGGGGGACAGGAGGACTACACCTTC.

The rearrangement uses TRBV6-1 and TRBJ2-5; D call uncertain. TRBJ2-7 explains the end of the DNA better; the J call may be wrong. Per germline, CDR1 MNHNS and CDR2 SASEGT. The CDR3 contains 14 residues. The CDR3 DNA sequence: TGTGCCAGCAGTGAAGGGGCAGCCATCTACGAGCAGTACTTC. Amino acids: CASSEGAAIYEQYF.

This clonotype occurred a few times. The gene calls are TRBV29-1 and TRBJ2-7; D call uncertain. The CDR3 consists of 15 residues. In germline, CDR1 is SQVTM, CDR2 ANQGSEA. Deletions cut 0 bases from V and 4 bases from J, with 16 bases between. The CDR3 spells CSVEDPHISPYEQYF. The DNA of the CDR3 is TGCAGCGTTGAAGATCCCCATATCTCCCCTTACGAGCAGTACTTC.

This clonotype was observed a few times. The chain carries TRBV3-1 and TRBJ2-7; D perhaps matches TRBD2 (6 bases). The V gene's germline CDR1 is LGHDT and CDR2 YNNKEL (reference sequence). Trimming left V 4 bases short and J 5 bases short, with 12 bases between. The CDR3 has 13 amino acids. The DNA of the CDR3 is TGTGCCAGCAGCCGTCGCGGGATCAACGAGCAGTACTTC. Encoded protein: CASSRRGINEQYF.

This clonotype was recorded a few times. This sequence joins TRBV10-3 and TRBJ2-3; 10 bases align to TRBD2. The length of the CDR3 is 16 residues. V shed 4 bases, J shed 6 bases, and the junction held 10 bases outside the gene matches. Germline lookup yields CDR1 ENHRY and CDR2 SYGVKD. CDR3 nucleotides: TGTGCCATCAGTGCCCGGCTAGCGGGAGTAGGTGATACGCAGTATTTT. It yields the protein CAISARLAGVGDTQYF.

V and J are TRBV20-1 and TRBJ2-3; D call uncertain. The germline V gene encodes CDR1 DFQATT and CDR2 SNEGSKA (reference sequence). There are 17 residues in the CDR3. V was cut by 0 bases and J by 2 bases, with 18 bases left in between. The CDR3 region has the DNA TGCAGTGCTAGAGATCCAGGTCGAATTTCAGTCACAGATACGCAGTATTTT. Its translation is CSARDPGRISVTDTQYF.

In this sample, this clonotype turned up a few times. This chain connects TRBV20-1 to TRBJ2-7; D remains ambiguous. Trimming removed 3 bases at V and 2 bases at J, with 17 bases between. Per germline, CDR1 DFQATT and CDR2 SNEGSKA (reference sequence). CDR3 length: 15 amino acids. CDR3: CSASGGSDGAYEQYF. The CDR3, as DNA: TGCAGTGCTAGCGGCGGATCGGACGGAGCCTACGAGCAGTACTTC.

This clonotype was seen only once. The V gene is TRBV5-1, the J gene TRBJ2-7; D gene uncertain. The V end was cut by 1 base, the J end by 4 bases, with 18 bases between. The CDR3 runs to 16 residues. Germline CDR1 and CDR2: SGHRS and YFSETQ. The CDR3 region is CASSLFTPDLGYEQYF. CDR3 nucleotide sequence: TGCGCCAGCAGCTTGTTTACACCGGATCTCGGATACGAGCAGTACTTC.

V gene TRBV11-2 combines with J gene TRBJ2-7; 8 bases line up with TRBD1. Trimming took 4 bases from V and 4 from J; bases not matched to a gene: 9. The CDR3 runs to 15 residues. Germline V gene lookup returns CDR1 SGHAT and CDR2 FQNNGV. CDR3 protein: CASSSTGAYLYEQYF. DNA of the CDR3: TGTGCCAGCAGCTCGACAGGGGCCTACCTTTACGAGCAGTACTTC. Together with reference TRBV11-2 and TRBJ2-7, the CDR3 gives the full variable domain: EAGVAQSPRYKIIEKRQSVAFWCNPISGHATLYWYQQILGQGPKLLIQFQNNGVVDDSQLPKDRFSAERLKGVDSTLKIQPAKLEDSAVYLCASSSTGAYLYEQYFGPGTRLTVT.

J is TRBJ2-3 and V is TRBV30, with no clear D. The CDR3 spans 12 residues. V lost 1 base and J 10 bases, leaving 12 bases between the germline ends. Per germline, CDR1 GTSNPN and CDR2 SVGIG (reference sequence). CDR3 sequence (DNA): TGTGCCTGGAGTGGGGCGCCCGGTCCGCAGTATTTT. This translates into CAWSGAPGPQYF. Together with reference TRBV30 and TRBJ2-3, the CDR3 gives the full variable domain: SQTIHQWPATLVQPVGSPLSLECTVEGTSNPNLYWYRQAAGRGLQLLFYSVGIGQISSEVPQNLSASRPQDRQFILSSKKLLLSDSGFYLCAWSGAPGPQYFGPGTRLTVL.

This clonotype occurred a few times. J is TRBJ2-5 and V is TRBV4-1; TRBD2 matches at 7 bases. The DNA matches TRBJ2-7 better at its end, which makes the J call doubtful. The CDR3 has 15 amino acids. Germline V gives CDR1 MGHRA, CDR2 YSYEKL. The CDR3 sequence: CASSQGPGGPYEQYF. In nucleotides, the CDR3 is TGCGCCAGCAGCCAAGGTCCGGGAGGCCCCTACGAGCAGTACTTC.

The V gene is TRBV28, the J gene TRBJ2-5; TRBD2 agrees at 8 bases. CDR1 and CDR2 from the germline V gene are MDHEN and SYDVKM. Trimming cost V 4 bases and J 4 bases; bases outside gene matches: 5. This CDR3 spans 14 amino acids. The CDR3 is CASSSLSGTETQYF. Written as DNA, the CDR3 is TGTGCCAGCAGTTCCCTTAGCGGGACAGAGACCCAGTACTTC.

There are a few counts of this clonotype. The genes are TRBV6-5 and TRBJ1-5; D not resolved. The CDR3 extends over 15 amino acids. V lost 0 bases and J 0 bases, leaving 6 bases between the germline ends. CDR1 is MNHEY and CDR2 is SVGAGI in the germline V gene. CDR3 DNA: TGTGCCAGCAGTTACTCTCAGGATAGCAATCAGCCCCAGCATTTT. It codes for CASSYSQDSNQPQHF.

This clonotype was counted between two and nine times. Here the CDR3 DNA reads TGTGCCAGCAGTTTAAGACTAGCGGGTTCCAACTACGAGCAGTACTTC. Translation gives CASSLRLAGSNYEQYF. The gene calls are TRBV27 and TRBJ2-7, with 10 positions matching TRBD2. Unmatched junction bases numbered 7, after V lost 2 bases and J lost 3 bases. This CDR3 is 16 amino acids long. Germline values: CDR1 MNHEY, CDR2 SMNVEV (reference sequence).

V usage is TRBV24-1 and J usage is TRBJ2-5; 8 bases map to TRBD1. With V trimmed by 7 bases and J by 5 bases, 11 bases remained unmatched. The germline V gene has CDR1 KGHDR and CDR2 SFDVKD. This CDR3 contains 15 residues. The CDR3 sequence is CATRGTGSDAETQYF. Written as DNA, the CDR3 is TGTGCCACCAGGGGGACAGGATCTGATGCGGAGACCCAGTACTTC.

This chain connects TRBV5-5 to TRBJ2-3; 12 bases are shared with TRBD2. J lost 2 bases, V lost 1 base, and 2 bases had no gene match. The CDR3 is 16 residues long. Looked up from germline, CDR1 is SGHKS and CDR2 is YYEKEE (reference sequence). The CDR3: CASSLTSGRITDTQYF. Here the CDR3 DNA reads TGTGCCAGCAGCTTGACTAGCGGGAGGATCACAGATACGCAGTATTTT.

The chain employs TRBV5-1 and TRBJ1-1; 7 bases line up with TRBD1. After removal of 4 bases from V and 5 bases from J, the junction contained 14 bases not matched to a gene. The CDR3 runs 16 residues. CDR1 is SGHRS and CDR2 is YFSETQ in the germline V gene. DNA of the CDR3: TGCGCCAGCAGCCCGGGGGGTGACAGGGCGAGGACTGAAGCTTTCTTT. Protein sequence: CASSPGGDRARTEAFF.

This clonotype was counted between two and nine times. The rearrangement links TRBV5-1 to TRBJ2-5; 12 positions agree with TRBD1. The J call may be mistaken, given a closer DNA end match to TRBJ2-7. CDR1 and CDR2 from the germline V gene are SGHRS and YFSETQ. This CDR3 is built from 14 residues. DNA for the CDR3: TGCGCCAGCGCTTTAGGGACAGGGGGCCACGAGCAGTACTTC. As protein: CASALGTGGHEQYF.

The gene calls are TRBV7-9 and TRBJ2-4; 8 nucleotides agree with TRBD2. This CDR3 has 14 amino acids. The junction had 1 base not matched to a gene; V was cut back by 0 bases and J by 6 bases. Germline values: CDR1 SEHNR, CDR2 FQNEAQ (reference sequence). As DNA, the CDR3 is TGTGCCAGCAGCTTAGCCGGGAGGGCAAACATTCAGTACTTC. Protein: CASSLAGRANIQYF.

V gene TRBV12-3 or TRBV12-4 combines with J gene TRBJ1-4; weak D call: TRBD1 (6 bases). The CDR3 loop spans 13 amino acids. With 6 bases removed from V and 8 bases from J, the gap between germline ends came to 13 bases. The CDR3 reads CASRNTGTEKLFF. CDR3 bases: TGTGCCAGCAGGAACACAGGGACGGAAAAACTGTTTTTT.

Concerning this clonotype itself: A read error may explain this, as a much larger clone is one base away. The chain is built from TRBV4-1 and TRBJ2-5; D gene unclear. This CDR3 has 11 residues. The germline CDR1 and CDR2 sequences are MGHRA and YSYEKL. For the CDR3, the DNA is TGCGTCAGCAGCCAAGATGAGACCCAGTACTTC. Translating it yields CVSSQDETQYF.

Concerning this clonotype: A junction end diverges from the germline sequence, so it may reflect a read error. The genes are TRBV7-7 and TRBJ2-5; TRBD2 is a possible D gene (7 bases). This CDR3 is 16 amino acids long. Germline V lookup: CDR1 SSHAT, CDR2 FNYEAQ (reference sequence). CDR3 sequence reads: CASSLLGTGGAETQYF. In DNA form, the CDR3 reads TGTGCTAGCAGCTTACTCGGGACGGGGGGCGCGGAGACCCAGTACTTC.

The gene calls are TRBV7-2 and TRBJ2-1; 8 nucleotides align to TRBD2. Trimming took 0 bases from V and 0 from J; bases not matched to a gene: 1. The CDR3 is 16 residues long. From germline, CDR1 is SGHTA and CDR2 FQGNSA. CDR3 DNA sequence: TGTGCCAGCAGCTTAGCGGGGACTAGCTCCTACAATGAGCAGTTCTTC. It codes for CASSLAGTSSYNEQFF.

This chain joins TRBV20-1 and TRBJ2-1; 12 bases are shared with TRBD2. The CDR3 totals 14 residues. V lost 6 bases, J lost 2 bases, and 2 bases stayed unmatched. Looked up from germline, CDR1 is DFQATT and CDR2 is SNEGSKA (reference sequence). CDR3 nucleotide sequence: TGCAGTGCATCTAGCGGGAGGGCCTACAATGAGCAGTTCTTC. Amino acids: CSASSGRAYNEQFF.

With regard to this clonotype: One end of the junction varies from germline; a read error may be responsible. The V gene is TRBV7-7, the J gene TRBJ2-3; no reliable D call. This CDR3 comprises 15 residues. In germline, CDR1 is SSHAT, CDR2 FNYEAQ (reference sequence). In nucleotides, the CDR3 is TGTGCTAGCAGCTTAGGAATTGCCCGCACAGATACGCAGTATTTT. It is translated as CASSLGIARTDTQYF.

V gene TRBV14 combines with J gene TRBJ1-4; no clear D gene. The V gene's germline CDR1 is SGHDN and CDR2 FVKESK. This CDR3 is 14 amino acids long. V lost 4 bases and J 15 bases, leaving 21 bases between the germline ends. The CDR3, as DNA: TGTGCCAGCAGCCCTGAGACGGCAGCCGCAACTTTGTTTTTT. Translation: CASSPETAAATLFF.